This TCR beta chain was captured by sequencing in a study of molecular identifiers for immune sequencing clone quantification. By share of the sample, this clonotype is medium-sized. One entry per CDR3 protein, called by TCRdb with MiXCR from the PCR reads. This sample carries about 7,800 distinct CDR3 sequences, 30% to 35% of them seen once, and the ten largest clones take about 6.7%. The ends were cut back, 3 bases at V and 3 bases at J, with 12 bases in the middle. This CDR3 region has 14 residues. CDR1 and CDR2 from the germline V gene are MNHEY and SVGEGT. The TCR was taken from a human donor in good health. Some libraries in this study had Jurkat cell RNA spiked in. Sample: naive CD8+ T cells from blood, with Jurkat cell RNA spiked in. Subset described: FACS-sorted CD8+CD4-CCR7+CD45RA+ naive T cells. The chain recombines TRBV6-2 or TRBV6-3 with TRBJ2-7; D is undetermined. The CDR3 DNA reads TGTGCCAGCAGTTATAATCCCGGGTACTACGAGCAGTACTTC. Protein product: CASSYNPGYYEQYF.